The next 21 T cell receptor beta chains were all read from a single sample in a study of cytomegalovirus exposure and HLA in healthy donors. PCR primers comprised 60 Vbeta and 13 Jbeta primers. Data came from immunoSEQ multiplex PCR; TCRdb stores just in-frame clones and leaves some out. Altogether some 92,000 clones are present, roughly three quarters being singletons, with the ten largest covering approximately 2.6%. The specimen was PBMCs. The receptors were gathered from a man under 40 in good health and CMV-seronegative.

The J gene is TRBJ2-6, the V gene TRBV19, with 8 bases identical to TRBD1. V shed 4 bases and J 2 bases; nucleotides not matched to a gene: 13. The CDR3 length is 19 residues. Germline loops: CDR1 LNHDA, CDR2 SQIVND (reference sequence). CDR3 DNA: TGTGCCAGTAGTACCACCGGGACAGGCACTTTTGCTGGGGCCAACGTCCTGACTTTC. Amino acids: CASSTTGTGTFAGANVLTF.

The chain recombines TRBV6-5 with TRBJ1-2, with a tentative D call TRBD1 (5 bases). The CDR3 extends over 12 amino acids. Germline CDR1 reads MNHEY; CDR2 reads SVGAGI. Trimming shortened V by 6 bases and J by 3 bases, and 8 bases separated the two germline ends. The CDR3 DNA reads as TGTGCCAGCAGGGGGGGTTACTATGGCTACACCTTC. Its translation is CASRGGYYGYTF.

This clone showed up just a few times. V gene TRBV15 combines with J gene TRBJ1-1, with 9 bases lining up with TRBD1. With V trimmed by 0 bases and J by 8 bases, 4 bases remained unmatched. The CDR3 runs 14 residues. Germline loops: CDR1 LNHNV, CDR2 YYDKDF (reference sequence). In DNA form, the CDR3 reads TGTGCCACCAGCAGAGAGGGACAGGGTACCGAAGCTTTCTTT. Translation: CATSREGQGTEAFF.

This chain uses TRBV11-2 with TRBJ1-2; TRBD1 agrees at 8 bases. This CDR3 region has 13 residues. After removal of 7 bases from V and 2 bases from J, the junction contained 3 bases not matched to a gene. Germline CDR1 and CDR2: SGHAT and FQNNGV. The chain's CDR3 is CASNRGGNYGYTF. Here the CDR3 DNA reads TGTGCCAGCAACAGGGGGGGGAACTATGGCTACACCTTC. The entire variable domain, with the rest obtained from reference TRBV11-2 and TRBJ1-2, is as follows: EAGVAQSPRYKIIEKRQSVAFWCNPISGHATLYWYQQILGQGPKLLIQFQNNGVVDDSQLPKDRFSAERLKGVDSTLKIQPAKLEDSAVYLCASNRGGNYGYTFGSGTRLTVV.

This clone was detected only a few times. This rearrangement joins TRBV4-3 to TRBJ1-4; D is ambiguous. This CDR3 spans 15 amino acids. The germline V gene encodes CDR1 LGHNA and CDR2 YSLEER. V dropped 1 base and J dropped 7 bases, with 13 bases sitting between them. For the CDR3, the DNA is TGCGCCAGCAGCCAAGGGCGGGGAAGATTTGAAAAACTGTTTTTT. Amino acid sequence: CASSQGRGRFEKLFF.

The genes are TRBV9 and TRBJ1-2; 7 positions match TRBD1. This CDR3 has 14 residues. V shed 1 base and J 6 bases; nucleotides not matched to a gene: 6. Germline CDR1 reads SGDLS; CDR2 reads YYNGEE. The CDR3 spells CASSVSGGVHGYTF. The CDR3 DNA sequence: TGTGCCAGCAGCGTATCAGGGGGTGTCCATGGCTACACCTTC.

This clone was seen only once. The CDR3 sequence: CASSLTMNSGANVLTF. The CDR3 nucleotides read TGTGCCAGTAGCCTGACAATGAACTCTGGGGCCAACGTCCTGACTTTC. The chain links TRBV19 to TRBJ2-6; no definite D call. CDR3 length equals 16 residues. CDR1 is LNHDA and CDR2 is SQIVND in the germline V gene (reference sequence). V lost 6 bases and J lost 0, with 12 bases in between.

The V call is TRBV9, the J call TRBJ1-1; D remains ambiguous. The CDR3 has 15 amino acids. The germline V and J ends were trimmed by 0 bases and 4 bases, with 13 bases remaining between them. CDR1 and CDR2 from the germline V gene are SGDLS and YYNGEE. DNA for the CDR3: TGTGCCAGCAGCGTAGCGGCAGGAGGCGGCACTGAAGCTTTCTTT. Translation: CASSVAAGGGTEAFF. The whole variable domain, remainder taken from reference TRBV9 and TRBJ1-1, is DSGVTQTPKHLITATGQRVTLRCSPRSGDLSVYWYQQSLDQGLQFLIQYYNGEERAKGNILERFSAQQFPDLHSELNLSSLELGDSALYFCASSVAAGGGTEAFFGQGTRLTVV.

Only one count was recorded for this clone. The chain has TRBV9 and TRBJ1-6; no definite D call. V lost 0 bases and J lost 5, with 9 bases in between. Germline CDR1 SGDLS, CDR2 YYNGEE. This CDR3 comprises 15 residues. CDR3 coding DNA: TGTGCCAGCAGCGTAGGAATGGAGAATAATTCACCCCTCCACTTT. Translation: CASSVGMENNSPLHF.

This chain uses TRBV6-1 with TRBJ2-7, with 9 bases aligning to TRBD1. This CDR3 region has 15 residues. Germline-derived CDR1 and CDR2 are MNHNS and SASEGT. V shed 7 bases, J shed 10 bases, and the junction held 17 bases outside the gene matches. The CDR3 bases are TGTGCCAGCAACGTTTGGGGACAGGGCCCGAGGGAACAGTACTTC. This gives the protein CASNVWGQGPREQYF.

The sample holds a few counts of this clone. This chain's CDR3 is CASSPGTGPGGYTF. CDR3 nucleotides: TGTGCCAGCAGCCCAGGGACAGGTCCTGGGGGCTACACCTTC. The chain links TRBV5-4 to TRBJ1-2, with 8 bases fitting TRBD1. Trimming removed 4 bases from V and 8 bases from J; junction bases left unmatched: 10. CDR3 length: 14 residues. The V gene's germline CDR1 is SGHNT and CDR2 YYREEE (reference sequence).

This clone was detected only a few times. This chain joins TRBV5-4 and TRBJ2-3; TRBD2 agrees at 13 bases. From germline, CDR1 is SGHNT and CDR2 YYREEE (reference sequence). This CDR3 region has 18 residues. J lost 4 bases, V lost 4 bases, and 12 bases had no gene match. CDR3: CASSSTSGGALLADTQYF. CDR3 nucleotide sequence: TGTGCCAGCAGCAGCACTAGCGGGGGGGCCTTACTGGCAGATACGCAGTATTTT.

The chain couples TRBV10-2 to TRBJ1-5, with D maybe TRBD1 (6 bases). From germline, CDR1 is WSHSY and CDR2 SAAADI. CDR3 size: 14 residues. The V end was cut by 2 bases, the J end by 5 bases, with 10 bases between. CDR3 loop: CASSEGGADQPQHF. In DNA form, the CDR3 reads TGCGCCAGCAGTGAGGGGGGGGCAGATCAGCCCCAGCATTTT.

This chain links TRBV28 with TRBJ1-3; D is ambiguous. This CDR3 is built from 13 residues. Germline V gene lookup returns CDR1 MDHEN and CDR2 SYDVKM. The V end lost 9 bases, the J end lost 8 bases, and 17 bases lay between the germline ends. In DNA form, the CDR3 reads TGTGCCAGTTCTAGTCTCCAACATTACACCATATATTTT. Its translation: CASSSLQHYTIYF. Full variable domain (rest looked up from reference TRBV28 and TRBJ1-3): DVKVTQSSRYLVKRTGEKVFLECVQDMDHENMFWYRQDPGLGLRLIYFSYDVKMKEKGDIPEGYSVSREKKERFSLILESASTNQTSMYLCASSSLQHYTIYFGEGSWLTVV.

The table lists this clone with a few counts. V gene TRBV6-1 combines with J gene TRBJ1-4; 9 nucleotides match TRBD1. V gave up 6 bases and J gave up 8 bases; unmatched junction bases: 7. This CDR3 spans 14 amino acids. In germline, CDR1 is MNHNS, CDR2 SASEGT. CDR3 sequence: CASREQGAREKLFF. The DNA of the CDR3 is TGTGCCAGCAGGGAACAGGGGGCGCGGGAAAAACTGTTTTTT.

The J gene is TRBJ1-1, the V gene TRBV2; D is unresolved. Germline values: CDR1 SNHLY, CDR2 FYNNEI. V was cut by 7 bases and J by 0 bases, with 12 bases left in between. There are 14 residues in the CDR3. The CDR3 loop is CASKREEMNTEAFF. The DNA for the CDR3 is TGTGCCAGCAAGAGGGAAGAAATGAACACTGAAGCTTTCTTT. The variable domain in full, with the rest retrieved from reference TRBV2 and TRBJ1-1, is EPEVTQTPSHQVTQMGQEVILRCVPISNHLYFYWYRQILGQKVEFLVSFYNNEISEKSEIFDDQFSVERPDGSNFTLKIRSTKLEDSAMYFCASKREEMNTEAFFGQGTRLTVV.

V is TRBV11-2 and J is TRBJ1-1, with TRBD1 identical over 8 bases. V lost 1 base to trimming and J lost 10 bases; unmatched junction nucleotides: 8. This CDR3 spans 14 amino acids. Germline CDR1 and CDR2: SGHAT and FQNNGV. CDR3 DNA sequence: TGTGCCAGCAGCTTAGTTCAGGGGGCCCCGAGAGCTTTCTTT. This translates into CASSLVQGAPRAFF.

This sequence joins TRBV9 and TRBJ1-5; D remains ambiguous. The CDR3 loop spans 15 amino acids. Looked up from germline, CDR1 is SGDLS and CDR2 is YYNGEE. V was shortened by 0 bases and J by 4 bases, with 11 bases between the two germline ends. The CDR3 sequence is CASSVDGGGNQPQHF. The CDR3 coding sequence is TGTGCCAGCAGCGTAGATGGAGGTGGAAATCAGCCCCAGCATTTT.

This clone appeared a few times. The V call is TRBV18, the J call TRBJ1-2; possible D gene TRBD1, 5 bases. The CDR3 is made up of 16 amino acids. V lost 0 bases, J lost 6 bases, and 17 bases lay in between. The germline gives CDR1 KGHSH, CDR2 LQKENI. The CDR3 loop reads CASSPPRTGGVDGYTF. The CDR3, as DNA: TGTGCCAGCTCACCACCAAGAACAGGCGGCGTCGATGGCTACACCTTC.

V usage is TRBV2 and J usage is TRBJ2-3; TRBD2 matches at 14 bases. This CDR3 is built from 16 residues. V was clipped by 1 base and J by 8 bases; unmatched bases: 5. The germline gives CDR1 SNHLY, CDR2 FYNNEI. The CDR3 sequence is CASSEGLAGGRVTQYF. The DNA for the CDR3 is TGTGCCAGCAGTGAAGGACTAGCGGGGGGGCGGGTTACGCAGTATTTT.

The genes are TRBV27 and TRBJ2-1; the match to TRBD2 covers 13 bases. CDR1 MNHEY and CDR2 SMNVEV come from the germline V gene (reference sequence). V dropped 6 bases and J dropped 6; count of bases not matched to a gene: 2. This CDR3 spans 14 amino acids. The CDR3 nucleotides are TGTGCCAGCAGGGGGACTAGCGGGGTCAATGAGCAGTTCTTC. This codes for CASRGTSGVNEQFF.